One sample yielded the 6 T cell receptor beta chains listed below, sequenced in a study of PD-1 blockade in classical Hodgkin lymphoma. Clones were sequenced by immunoSEQ multiplex PCR, and TCRdb holds only the in-frame ones, with some missing. The top ten hold 3.5% to 5% of the sample, which has about 13,000 clones, roughly 87% seen once. Every patient had relapsed following autologous stem cell transplantation, and cohorts differed in brentuximab vedotin exposure. This specimen consisted of peripheral blood mononuclear cells (PBMCs), obtained at baseline. Receptor source: a human donor with classical Hodgkin lymphoma.

This clone is a singleton in its sample. The V call is TRBV18, the J call TRBJ2-6; D gene unclear. The CDR3 runs 14 residues. V was clipped by 2 bases and J by 2 bases, with 4 bases between them. Germline CDR1 and CDR2: KGHSH and LQKENI. The CDR3 loop reads CASSPNAGANVLTF. As DNA, the CDR3 is TGTGCCAGCTCACCAAATGCTGGGGCCAACGTCCTGACTTTC. The full variable domain, with the rest looked up from reference TRBV18 and TRBJ2-6, is NAGVMQNPRHLVRRRGQEARLRCSPMKGHSHVYWYRQLPEEGLKFMVYLQKENIIDESGMPKERFSAEFPKEGPSILRIQQVVRGDSAAYFCASSPNAGANVLTFGAGSRLTVL.

The sample holds one count of this clone. The chain uses TRBV28 and TRBJ2-5; unclear D gene. The CDR3 length is 11 residues. V lost 6 bases and J lost 3, with 5 bases in between. CDR1 and CDR2 from the germline V gene are MDHEN and SYDVKM. The CDR3 DNA follows: TGTGCCAGCAGGGTAGAAGAGACCCAGTACTTC. This sequence encodes CASRVEETQYF.

The chain recombines TRBV10-3 with TRBJ2-2, with D possibly TRBD1 on 6 matching bases. There are 15 residues in the CDR3. Trimming left V 4 bases short and J 0 bases short, with 9 bases between. CDR1 is ENHRY and CDR2 is SYGVKD in the germline V gene. CDR3 nucleotides: TGTGCCATCAGTGGGGGACAAACGAACACCGGGGAGCTGTTTTTT. This codes for CAISGGQTNTGELFF.

The chain recombines TRBV7-2 with TRBJ2-3, with 7 positions matching TRBD2. The CDR3 runs to 14 residues. Trimming at V came to 4 bases and at J to 2 bases, leaving 3 bases not matched to a gene. In germline, CDR1 is SGHTA, CDR2 FQGNSA. The CDR3, as DNA: TGTGCCAGCAGCTCTAGCGGATACACAGATACGCAGTATTTT. This gives the protein CASSSSGYTDTQYF.

The CDR3 spells CASSDVFGELFF. CDR3 in DNA: TGTGCCAGCAGTGACGTCTTCGGGGAGCTGTTTTTT. The chain joins TRBV6-4 to TRBJ2-2, with no clear D. The CDR3 spans 12 residues. CDR1 and CDR2 from the germline V gene are MRHNA and SNTAGT. Deletions cut 2 bases from V and 7 bases from J, with 5 bases between.

J is TRBJ2-1 and V is TRBV5-5; 8 bases line up with TRBD2. The J segment lost 4 bases and the V segment lost 4 bases, leaving 7 bases of the junction unmatched. The CDR3 covers 15 residues. Per the germline V gene, CDR1 is SGHKS and CDR2 is YYEKEE (reference sequence). DNA of the CDR3: TGTGCCAGCAGCCGCGTCCCTAGCGGGTACAATGAGCAGTTCTTC. Its translation is CASSRVPSGYNEQFF.